This entry lists 27 T cell receptor beta chains sequenced from one sample in a study of Ad26.COV2.S vaccination and SARS-CoV-2 variants. The data were produced by immunoSEQ multiplex PCR, yet TCRdb's version contains in-frame clones alone and is incomplete. The sample carries about 430,000 clones, more than 80% recorded once. Treatment reported: around 19 received Ad26.COV2.S at low or high dose, single or two shots; several received placebo; per-sample allocation not given. After the first vaccine or placebo injection, samples were drawn on day 63. Here the sequenced sample was peripheral blood, taken in a trial of Ad26.COV2.S vaccine versus placebo. The receptors derive from a person between 18 and 65 years old who received the Ad26.COV2.S COVID-19 vaccine or a placebo.

The rearrangement joins TRBV25-1 to TRBJ2-7; 9 bases line up with TRBD2. CDR3 length equals 15 residues. The V and J ends lost 1 base and 1 base, in that order; junction bases with no gene match: 2. Germline V gene sequence: CDR1 MGHDK, CDR2 SYGVNS. The CDR3 reads CASSELTSGSYEQYF. CDR3 nucleotides: TGTGCCAGCAGTGAATTGACTAGCGGATCCTACGAGCAGTACTTC.

The chain has TRBV4-3 and TRBJ1-2, with 8 bases matching TRBD1. V trimming: 0 bases; J trimming: 8 bases; junction bases outside the gene matches: 17. The CDR3 contains 18 residues. Per the germline V gene, CDR1 is LGHNA and CDR2 is YSLEER. The CDR3 region is CASSQEGRGQGSSGGYTF. The CDR3 bases are TGCGCCAGCAGCCAAGAAGGAAGAGGACAGGGATCTTCTGGGGGCTACACCTTC.

This clone appeared a single time. This chain uses TRBV30 with TRBJ1-2; D may be TRBD1 (5 bases). The germline V gene has CDR1 GTSNPN and CDR2 SVGIG (reference sequence). The V and J ends lost 3 bases and 4 bases respectively, with 6 bases between them. This CDR3 is 11 amino acids long. For the CDR3, the DNA is TGTGCCTGGAGCCAGGGCTATGGCTACACCTTC. The encoded protein is CAWSQGYGYTF.

This clone has only a few counts. CDR3 residues: CASSILGTVPNEKLFF. The CDR3 DNA reads TGTGCCAGCAGCATACTGGGGACAGTTCCTAATGAAAAACTGTTTTTT. This chain uses TRBV7-2 with TRBJ1-4, with 7 bases identical to TRBD1. V shed 5 bases, J shed 3 bases, and the junction held 9 bases outside the gene matches. The CDR3 runs to 16 residues. The germline CDR1 and CDR2 sequences are SGHTA and FQGNSA.

The V call is TRBV7-6, the J call TRBJ2-1; 11 nucleotides match TRBD2. CDR1 SGHVS and CDR2 FNYEAQ come from the germline V gene. The CDR3 loop spans 17 amino acids. Trimming cost V 5 bases and J 0 bases; bases outside gene matches: 6. CDR3 amino acids: CASSIGTSGSSYNEQFF. CDR3 sequence (DNA): TGTGCCAGCAGCATTGGGACTAGCGGAAGCTCCTACAATGAGCAGTTCTTC.

The V and J genes are TRBV24-1 and TRBJ2-1, with 8 bases fitting TRBD1. The junction had 9 bases not matched to a gene; V was cut back by 3 bases and J by 6 bases. The CDR3 totals 16 residues. Germline CDR1 is KGHDR and CDR2 is SFDVKD. The CDR3 region has the DNA TGTGCCACCAGTGATCCCGACAGGGGACTCTCCAATGAGCAGTTCTTC. Translated, it gives CATSDPDRGLSNEQFF.

The gene calls are TRBV5-8 and TRBJ2-1; 13 bases line up with TRBD2. Germline assignment: CDR1 SGHTS and CDR2 YDEGEE. The CDR3 runs 17 residues. Germline trimming cut 2 bases from V and 3 bases from J; bases unmatched to any gene: 5. The CDR3 sequence: CASSLGGTSGIYNEQFF. CDR3 in DNA: TGTGCCAGCAGCTTAGGAGGGACTAGCGGGATCTACAATGAGCAGTTCTTC.

This clone was counted only a few times. V usage is TRBV10-3 and J usage is TRBJ1-5; 7 positions match TRBD1. This CDR3 has 15 residues. Germline V gives CDR1 ENHRY, CDR2 SYGVKD. After removal of 0 bases from V and 5 bases from J, the junction contained 4 bases not matched to a gene. The CDR3 is CAISESLTGYQPQHF. DNA for the CDR3: TGTGCCATCAGTGAGTCTTTGACAGGGTATCAGCCCCAGCATTTT.

The V call is TRBV10-3, the J call TRBJ1-1; TRBD1 matches at 7 bases. Germline V gene data show CDR1 as ENHRY and CDR2 as SYGVKD. The junction had 6 bases not matched to a gene; V was cut back by 11 bases and J by 3 bases. There are 12 residues in the CDR3. This CDR3 is CAVSRGDTEAFF. The CDR3 DNA reads TGTGCCGTCTCCAGGGGGGACACTGAAGCTTTCTTT.

This chain joins TRBV2 and TRBJ2-7; D possibly uses TRBD1 or TRBD2 (5 bases each). CDR1 SNHLY and CDR2 FYNNEI come from the germline V gene. Trimming removed 3 bases from V and 3 bases from J, with 15 bases in between. The CDR3 loop spans 15 amino acids. The CDR3 DNA follows: TGTGCCAGCAGTGATCAAGGGGACGCATTCTACGAGCAGTACTTC. The encoded protein is CASSDQGDAFYEQYF.

The genes are TRBV5-6 and TRBJ2-1, with 7 bases fitting TRBD2. V shed 2 bases, J shed 12 bases, and the junction held 8 bases outside the gene matches. The germline gives CDR1 SGHDT, CDR2 YYEEEE. CDR3 size: 13 residues. CDR3 nucleotide sequence: TGTGCCAGCAGCTTAGGGCGGGAGCGGGGGCAGTTCTTC. Protein product: CASSLGRERGQFF.

The chain joins TRBV24-1 to TRBJ2-5; 7 bases map to TRBD1. Trimming removed 0 bases from V and 5 bases from J; junction bases left unmatched: 2. The germline gives CDR1 KGHDR, CDR2 SFDVKD. This CDR3 has 14 amino acids. The CDR3 loop is CATSDLRDSETQYF. CDR3 bases: TGTGCCACCAGTGATTTGCGGGACAGTGAGACCCAGTACTTC.

The rearrangement joins TRBV2 to TRBJ1-4; D perhaps matches TRBD1 (5 bases). The CDR3 sequence is 12 residues long. Between the trimmed V and J ends, which lost 3 bases and 8 bases, there was a span of 7 bases. Germline loops: CDR1 SNHLY, CDR2 FYNNEI. CDR3: CASSERGEKLFF. Here the CDR3 DNA reads TGTGCCAGCAGTGAGAGGGGCGAAAAACTGTTTTTT. Drawing the rest from reference TRBV2 and TRBJ1-4, the complete variable domain is EPEVTQTPSHQVTQMGQEVILRCVPISNHLYFYWYRQILGQKVEFLVSFYNNEISEKSEIFDDQFSVERPDGSNFTLKIRSTKLEDSAMYFCASSERGEKLFFGSGTQLSVL.

The chain combines TRBV10-3 with TRBJ2-3; D not resolved. Germline CDR1 reads ENHRY; CDR2 reads SYGVKD. V was cut by 2 bases and J by 4 bases, with 13 bases left in between. There are 15 residues in the CDR3. In nucleotides, the CDR3 is TGTGCCATCAGTGAGGGCCCCGGAAAGTCAGATACGCAGTATTTT. This encodes CAISEGPGKSDTQYF.

V gene TRBV30 combines with J gene TRBJ2-7, with 8 nucleotides matching TRBD1. With 2 bases clipped from V and 6 bases from J, the junction kept 3 bases outside the gene matches. Germline V lookup: CDR1 GTSNPN, CDR2 SVGIG (reference sequence). This CDR3 comprises 12 residues. DNA of the CDR3: TGTGCCTGGAGTAAGGACAGGGTCGAGCAGTACTTC. This gives the protein CAWSKDRVEQYF.

The chain employs TRBV11-2 and TRBJ1-2; D might be TRBD1 (6 bases). The CDR3 totals 12 residues. CDR1 and CDR2 from the germline V gene are SGHAT and FQNNGV. The V and J ends lost 8 bases and 7 bases respectively, with 14 bases between them. In DNA, the CDR3 is TGTGCCAGCTCTAATAGACAGGCTGGCTACACCTTC. Encoded protein: CASSNRQAGYTF.

In its sample, this clone was seen once. The V gene is TRBV5-5, the J gene TRBJ1-1, with D unclear. The CDR3 is 14 amino acids. Trimming took off 0 bases at V and 0 bases at J, with 6 bases between the two ends. CDR1 SGHKS and CDR2 YYEKEE come from the germline V gene (reference sequence). The CDR3 region is CASSLGPLNTEAFF. CDR3 DNA sequence: TGTGCCAGCAGCTTGGGACCTTTGAACACTGAAGCTTTCTTT.

The chain joins TRBV4-1 to TRBJ1-5; D remains unclear. V shed 6 bases and J shed 4 bases, with 10 bases lying between them. From germline, CDR1 is MGHRA and CDR2 YSYEKL. The length of the CDR3 is 13 residues. The CDR3 here is CASSPSANQPQHF. The DNA of the CDR3 is TGCGCCAGCAGTCCCTCCGCAAATCAGCCCCAGCATTTT.

The CDR3 bases are TGTGCCAGTAGTATTAAGTGGGACAGCTATGGCTACACCTTC. Translating gives CASSIKWDSYGYTF. The rearrangement uses TRBV19 and TRBJ1-2, with 7 bases that match TRBD1. The V and J ends lost 3 bases and 4 bases, in that order; junction bases with no gene match: 5. Germline assignment: CDR1 LNHDA and CDR2 SQIVND (reference sequence). This CDR3 is 14 amino acids long.

J is TRBJ1-5 and V is TRBV10-2, with 7 positions matching TRBD1. J was trimmed by 0 bases and V by 2 bases; bases with no gene match: 7. Germline lookup yields CDR1 WSHSY and CDR2 SAAADI. CDR3 size: 17 residues. The DNA of the CDR3 is TGCGCCAGCAGTGAGCGGGGGACAGCGGTTAGCAATCAGCCCCAGCATTTT. Protein sequence: CASSERGTAVSNQPQHF.

V is TRBV5-5 and J is TRBJ2-7; D may be TRBD2 (6 bases). The CDR3 has 15 residues. The ends were cut back, 0 bases at V and 0 bases at J, with 10 bases in the middle. In germline, CDR1 is SGHKS, CDR2 YYEKEE (reference sequence). The CDR3 region is CASSLEPGSSYEQYF. The DNA of the CDR3 is TGTGCCAGCAGCTTGGAGCCCGGGAGCTCCTACGAGCAGTACTTC.

V usage is TRBV13 and J usage is TRBJ1-1, with D unresolved. Germline assignment: CDR1 PRHDT and CDR2 FYEKMQ (reference sequence). CDR3 length: 12 residues. V lost 3 bases to trimming and J lost 3 bases, with 5 bases between them. The CDR3 reads CASSFRDTEAFF. Here the CDR3 DNA reads TGTGCCAGCAGCTTCCGGGACACTGAAGCTTTCTTT.

The J gene is TRBJ1-1, the V gene TRBV19; 8 bases match TRBD1. The CDR3 spans 13 residues. V lost 6 bases, J lost 6 bases, and 6 bases stayed unmatched. CDR1 is LNHDA and CDR2 is SQIVND in the germline V gene (reference sequence). CDR3 protein: CASSYGTGAEAFF. The CDR3 DNA sequence: TGTGCCAGTAGCTACGGGACAGGAGCTGAAGCTTTCTTT.

J is TRBJ2-1 and V is TRBV4-3, with 7 bases that match TRBD2. Germline assignment: CDR1 LGHNA and CDR2 YSLEER. Trimming at V came to 0 bases and at J to 6 bases, leaving 14 bases not matched to a gene. This CDR3 has 18 residues. The chain's CDR3 is CASSQDGVGGPFGNEQFF. CDR3 DNA sequence: TGCGCCAGCAGCCAAGATGGCGTGGGAGGGCCCTTTGGCAATGAGCAGTTCTTC.

CDR3 nucleotide sequence: TGTGCCAGCAGCCAAGATAGGCTAGCCTCAGATACGCAGTATTTT. Protein: CASSQDRLASDTQYF. The chain has TRBV3-1 (or the pseudogene TRBV3-2) and TRBJ2-3, with a weak D call TRBD2 (5 bases). Germline CDR1 LGHDT, CDR2 YNNKEL (reference sequence). This CDR3 is 15 amino acids long. V lost 0 bases and J lost 4, with 11 bases in between.

The chain carries TRBV27 and TRBJ2-7; D gene ambiguous. The CDR3 is 12 amino acids. Trimming took off 6 bases at V and 2 bases at J, with 8 bases between the two ends. CDR1 and CDR2 (germline): MNHEY, SMNVEV (reference sequence). CDR3 in DNA: TGTGCCAGCAGGGGCCCCACCTACGAGCAGTACTTC. Translated: CASRGPTYEQYF.

A few counts support this clone. The V gene is TRBV7-2, the J gene TRBJ1-5; 8 bases align to TRBD1. Trimming cost V 4 bases and J 6 bases; bases outside gene matches: 11. The germline V gene has CDR1 SGHTA and CDR2 FQGNSA. This CDR3 has 16 residues. The CDR3 bases are TGTGCCAGCAGCTCATTACCGCAGGGGGCCAGTCAGCCCCAGCATTTT. It specifies CASSSLPQGASQPQHF.